The 6 T cell receptor beta chains reported below all come from one sample, sequenced in a study of response to subunit inactivated influenza vaccine. TCRdb fed the RT-PCR reads into MiXCR, producing one record per CDR3 protein. The sample records some 540,000 distinct CDR3 sequences, around a quarter being singletons. The same data also went into a second study, on T cells expressing NK-cell markers. As reported in that work: With UMIs, 5'RACE template switching was used to make TCR beta cDNA.

The sample in question was CD4+ T cells sorted from PBMCs, obtained roughly 12 days after vaccination. These receptors were taken from a man aged 45-60 years who received an inactivated influenza vaccine.

V is TRBV9 and J is TRBJ2-1, with 8 bases fitting TRBD2. The CDR3 is 14 amino acids. V lost 3 bases and J lost 9; bases outside the gene matches: 8. The germline CDR1 and CDR2 sequences are SGDLS and YYNGEE. CDR3 bases: TGTGCCAGCAGCGCCAGACTAGCGTCCCCTGAGCAGTTCTTC. Translated: CASSARLASPEQFF.

This chain links TRBV20-1 with TRBJ1-1, with D maybe TRBD1 (6 bases). The CDR3 totals 14 residues. The V gene lost 3 bases and the J gene lost 0 bases, with 11 bases spanning the gap. The germline V gene encodes CDR1 DFQATT and CDR2 SNEGSKA (reference sequence). The CDR3 nucleotides read TGCAGTGCTAGGGTGGGGGGCTTGAACACTGAAGCTTTCTTT. As protein: CSARVGGLNTEAFF.

This clonotype was seen only a few times. This chain joins TRBV7-9 and TRBJ1-1, with a possible D match to TRBD1 (5 bases). CDR1 is SEHNR, CDR2 FQNEAQ, per germline (reference sequence). The germline V and J ends were trimmed by 5 bases and 6 bases, with 16 bases remaining between them. This CDR3 has 14 residues. As DNA, the CDR3 is TGTGCCAGCAGCCCGAGGGGATCTGGACCTGAAGCTTTCTTT. The encoded protein is CASSPRGSGPEAFF.

The rearrangement uses TRBV7-9 and TRBJ2-5; 9 bases are shared with TRBD2. V was pared by 0 bases and J by 4 bases, with 9 bases of the junction left unmatched. The CDR3 extends over 17 amino acids. Germline V gives CDR1 SEHNR, CDR2 FQNEAQ (reference sequence). CDR3 sequence reads: CASSLAFSGLAPETQYF. For the CDR3, the DNA is TGTGCCAGCAGCTTAGCTTTCTCGGGACTAGCTCCAGAGACCCAGTACTTC.

This chain links TRBV20-1 with TRBJ2-3, with 12 bases aligning to TRBD2. Per the germline V gene, CDR1 is DFQATT and CDR2 is SNEGSKA (reference sequence). The junction had 8 bases not matched to a gene; V was cut back by 5 bases and J by 8 bases. The CDR3 is 14 residues long. The chain's CDR3 is CSAEETSGRGTQYF. The DNA of the CDR3 is TGCAGTGCTGAAGAGACTAGCGGGAGAGGTACGCAGTATTTT.

The rearrangement joins TRBV20-1 to TRBJ2-1, with 9 bases aligning to TRBD2. Germline values: CDR1 DFQATT, CDR2 SNEGSKA (reference sequence). The CDR3 has 12 residues. V lost 5 bases and J lost 10; bases outside the gene matches: 6. CDR3 residues: CSAAGGMVEQFF. The DNA for the CDR3 is TGCAGTGCTGCGGGGGGGATGGTAGAGCAGTTCTTC.